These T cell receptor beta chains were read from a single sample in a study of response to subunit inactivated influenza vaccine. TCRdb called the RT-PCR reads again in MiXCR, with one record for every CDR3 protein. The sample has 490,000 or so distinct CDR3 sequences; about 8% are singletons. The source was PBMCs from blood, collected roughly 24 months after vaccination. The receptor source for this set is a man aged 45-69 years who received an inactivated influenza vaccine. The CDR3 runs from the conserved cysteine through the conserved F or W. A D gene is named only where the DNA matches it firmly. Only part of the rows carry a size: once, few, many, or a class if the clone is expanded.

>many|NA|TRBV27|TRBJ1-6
CASSFRDGFVPLHF
TGTGCCAGCAGTTTTCGGGACGGGTTTGTGCCCCTCCACTTT
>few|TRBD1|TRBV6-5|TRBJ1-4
CASSYGQGATNEKLFF
TGTGCCAGCAGTTACGGACAGGGGGCTACTAATGAAAAACTGTTTTTT
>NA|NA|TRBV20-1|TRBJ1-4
CSAWNPIGEKLFF
TGCAGTGCTTGGAACCCGATTGGGGAAAAACTGTTTTTT
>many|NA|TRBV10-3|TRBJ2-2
CAAGLGTVGELFF
TGTGCCGCCGGTCTTGGGACTGTCGGGGAGCTGTTTTTT
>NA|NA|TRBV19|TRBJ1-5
CASSRSGGNQPQHF
TGTGCCAGTAGTCGATCAGGAGGCAATCAGCCCCAGCATTTT
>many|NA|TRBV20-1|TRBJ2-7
CSAKNPQGPSYEQYF
TGCAGTGCCAAGAACCCACAGGGACCCTCCTACGAGCAGTACTTC
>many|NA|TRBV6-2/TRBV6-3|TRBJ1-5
CASTDRSNQPQHF
TGTGCCAGCACCGATCGGAGCAATCAGCCCCAGCATTTT
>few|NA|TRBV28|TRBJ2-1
CASRGTYKIYNEQFF
TGTGCCAGCAGGGGGACCTACAAAATCTACAATGAGCAGTTCTTC
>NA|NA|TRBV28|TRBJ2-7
CARSLSRDGLFDYEQYF
TGTGCCCGCAGTTTATCGAGGGACGGACTGTTCGACTACGAGCAGTACTTC
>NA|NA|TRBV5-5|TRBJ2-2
CASSSEQPTGELFF
TGTGCCAGCAGCTCGGAGCAGCCCACCGGGGAGCTGTTTTTT
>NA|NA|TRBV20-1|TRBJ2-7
CSAGVRGGVSYEQYF
TGCAGTGCAGGGGTCAGGGGCGGGGTCTCCTACGAGCAGTACTTC
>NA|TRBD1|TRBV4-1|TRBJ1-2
CASRGQGNYGYTF
TGCGCCAGCCGGGGACAGGGGAACTATGGCTACACCTTC
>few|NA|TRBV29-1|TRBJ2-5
CSVDPRVGETQYF
TGCAGCGTTGACCCTAGGGTAGGAGAGACCCAGTACTTC